Listed here are 24 T cell receptor beta chains from one sample, sequenced in a study of cytomegalovirus exposure and HLA in healthy donors. Primers: 60 Vbeta forward and 13 Jbeta reverse. Repertoires were generated with immunoSEQ multiplex PCR, while TCRdb's copy carries only in-frame clones and drops some. The sample holds around 95,000 clones; 78% are singletons and the top ten take approximately 4%. The source material was PBMCs. These TCRs come from a woman aged 40 to 49 in good health and CMV-seropositive.

This chain uses TRBV5-1 with TRBJ1-3; 10 positions agree with TRBD1. The CDR3 sequence is 16 residues long. The germline gives CDR1 SGHRS, CDR2 YFSETQ. V shed 4 bases and J 4 bases; nucleotides not matched to a gene: 8. The CDR3 sequence is CASSRQGTGDGNTIYF. The CDR3 region has the DNA TGCGCCAGCAGCCGTCAAGGGACAGGGGACGGAAACACCATATATTTT.

The chain joins TRBV6-5 to TRBJ1-2; D may be TRBD1 (6 bases). The length of the CDR3 is 13 residues. V lost 6 bases, J lost 3 bases, and 11 bases lay in between. Per the germline V gene, CDR1 is MNHEY and CDR2 is SVGAGI. CDR3 sequence reads: CASRRTDHYGYTF. The CDR3 coding sequence is TGTGCCAGCAGAAGGACAGACCACTATGGCTACACCTTC.

This clone was seen more than once but under ten times. The chain couples TRBV2 to TRBJ2-1; 9 nucleotides agree with TRBD2. Germline V gene data show CDR1 as SNHLY and CDR2 as FYNNEI. CDR3 length equals 15 residues. V dropped 2 bases and J dropped 5; count of bases not matched to a gene: 4. The CDR3 region has the DNA TGTGCCAGCAGTGAAATGCGGGAGGGAAACAATGAGCAGTTCTTC. It specifies CASSEMREGNNEQFF.

This clone came up once. This rearrangement joins TRBV7-9 to TRBJ2-2; D is possibly TRBD2 (5 bases). CDR3 length equals 16 residues. The germline CDR1 and CDR2 sequences are SEHNR and FQNEAQ (reference sequence). V lost 5 bases and J lost 0, with 13 bases in between. CDR3 residues: CASSRGRGSNTGELFF. The CDR3 DNA reads as TGTGCCAGCAGCCGTGGACGGGGATCGAACACCGGGGAGCTGTTTTTT.

The chain recombines TRBV7-3 with TRBJ2-1; the match to TRBD2 covers 16 bases. V lost 4 bases, J lost 12 bases, and 3 bases stayed unmatched. Germline lookup yields CDR1 SGHTA and CDR2 FQGTGA. The CDR3 spans 14 residues. The CDR3 here is CASSSGTSGRGQFF. Written as DNA, the CDR3 is TGTGCCAGCAGCTCCGGGACTAGCGGGAGGGGGCAGTTCTTC.

The V call is TRBV9, the J call TRBJ2-1; the match to TRBD1 covers 8 bases. Losses at the gene ends were 4 bases for V and 9 bases for J; bases not matched to a gene: 12. This CDR3 spans 15 amino acids. Germline loops: CDR1 SGDLS, CDR2 YYNGEE. The CDR3 coding sequence is TGTGCCAGCAGCAGCCGGACAGGGCCACTCTCTGAGCAGTTCTTC. Its protein is CASSSRTGPLSEQFF.

By its share, this clone is medium-sized. CDR3 protein: CASSDNSLGQGGETQYF. The CDR3 nucleotides read TGTGCCAGCAGCGATAACTCCCTTGGACAGGGCGGAGAGACCCAGTACTTC. V and J are TRBV9 and TRBJ2-5; TRBD1 aligns across 8 bases. In germline, CDR1 is SGDLS, CDR2 YYNGEE. The CDR3 extends over 17 amino acids. The ends lost 3 bases at V and 4 bases at J; junction bases unmatched: 14.

In this sample, this clone turned up a few times. This rearrangement joins TRBV5-8 to TRBJ2-2; 12 bases agree with TRBD2. The germline CDR1 and CDR2 sequences are SGHTS and YDEGEE. Losses at the gene ends were 4 bases for V and 1 base for J; bases not matched to a gene: 2. This CDR3 is 16 amino acids long. The CDR3 region is CASSPLAGGNTGELFF. The CDR3 region has the DNA TGTGCCAGCAGCCCACTAGCGGGAGGGAACACCGGGGAGCTGTTTTTT.

The chain carries TRBV5-1 and TRBJ1-1, with 8 positions matching TRBD1. The CDR3 contains 17 residues. Germline assignment: CDR1 SGHRS and CDR2 YFSETQ. Germline trimming cut 1 base from V and 0 bases from J; bases unmatched to any gene: 8. DNA of the CDR3: TGCGCCAGCAGCTTGTCGGGGCCAGGGGGCATGAACACTGAAGCTTTCTTT. Translation gives CASSLSGPGGMNTEAFF.

The J gene is TRBJ2-7, the V gene TRBV13; 11 bases fit TRBD2. CDR3 length equals 15 residues. CDR1 is PRHDT and CDR2 is FYEKMQ in the germline V gene (reference sequence). Losses at the gene ends were 4 bases for V and 2 bases for J; bases not matched to a gene: 4. The CDR3 protein is CASSSLAGGPYEQYF. As DNA, the CDR3 is TGTGCCAGCAGCTCGCTAGCGGGAGGCCCCTACGAGCAGTACTTC.

The chain couples TRBV5-6 to TRBJ2-3, with TRBD2 identical over 7 bases. The CDR3 consists of 15 residues. J lost 2 bases, V lost 4 bases, and 7 bases had no gene match. From germline, CDR1 is SGHDT and CDR2 YYEEEE. The CDR3 sequence: CASSPRTRLTDTQYF. The CDR3 region has the DNA TGTGCCAGCAGCCCCCGGACTAGGCTCACAGATACGCAGTATTTT. Combining the CDR3 with reference TRBV5-6 and TRBJ2-3 gives the whole variable domain DAGVTQSPTHLIKTRGQQVTLRCSPKSGHDTVSWYQQALGQGPQFIFQYYEEEERQRGNFPDRFSGHQFPNYSSELNVNALLLGDSALYLCASSPRTRLTDTQYFGPGTRLTVL.

The rearrangement joins TRBV13 to TRBJ2-1; TRBD2 matches at 14 bases. Looked up from germline, CDR1 is PRHDT and CDR2 is FYEKMQ (reference sequence). Unmatched junction bases numbered 3, after V lost 3 bases and J lost 8 bases. The CDR3 is 15 amino acids. The DNA for the CDR3 is TGTGCCAGCAGCTTTCGACTAGCGGGAGGGGATGAGCAGTTCTTC. It yields the protein CASSFRLAGGDEQFF.

V usage is TRBV28 and J usage is TRBJ1-5; 9 bases match TRBD1. After removal of 3 bases from V and 6 bases from J, the junction contained 12 bases not matched to a gene. The CDR3 spans 17 residues. The germline CDR1 and CDR2 sequences are MDHEN and SYDVKM. The CDR3: CASSFGQGKSFGQPQHF. DNA for the CDR3: TGTGCCAGCAGTTTCGGACAGGGGAAAAGCTTCGGTCAGCCCCAGCATTTT. The variable domain in full, with the rest retrieved from reference TRBV28 and TRBJ1-5, is DVKVTQSSRYLVKRTGEKVFLECVQDMDHENMFWYRQDPGLGLRLIYFSYDVKMKEKGDIPEGYSVSREKKERFSLILESASTNQTSMYLCASSFGQGKSFGQPQHFGDGTRLSIL.

This chain links TRBV25-1 with TRBJ1-4; the match to TRBD1 covers 7 bases. This CDR3 comprises 14 residues. Germline lookup yields CDR1 MGHDK and CDR2 SYGVNS. Germline trimming cut 4 bases from V and 14 bases from J; bases unmatched to any gene: 13. CDR3: CASSAGQWINELFF. CDR3 coding DNA: TGTGCCAGCAGTGCGGGACAGTGGATCAATGAGCTGTTTTTT.

This clone occurred a few times. V usage is TRBV6-5 and J usage is TRBJ2-7, with 11 bases fitting TRBD2. The CDR3 totals 16 residues. J lost 4 bases, V lost 0 bases, and 5 bases had no gene match. The V gene's germline CDR1 is MNHEY and CDR2 SVGAGI. The CDR3 loop reads CASSYSNPSGGYEQYF. The CDR3 DNA follows: TGTGCCAGCAGTTACTCGAACCCTAGCGGGGGGTACGAGCAGTACTTC.

The gene calls are TRBV28 and TRBJ2-1; no firm D call. Trimming took off 7 bases at V and 4 bases at J, with 14 bases between the two ends. Germline V gene sequence: CDR1 MDHEN, CDR2 SYDVKM. CDR3 size: 14 residues. CDR3 loop: CASTPSPLYNEQFF. The CDR3 DNA reads TGTGCCAGCACCCCTTCCCCACTTTACAATGAGCAGTTCTTC.

The chain uses TRBV15 and TRBJ2-5; TRBD2 might be the D (5 bases). Germline V CDR1 and CDR2: LNHNV, YYDKDF (reference sequence). The CDR3 sequence is 13 residues long. The germline V and J ends were trimmed by 10 bases and 0 bases, with 12 bases remaining between them. The DNA for the CDR3 is TGTGCCATAACAGACTATAACCAAGAGACCCAGTACTTC. It is translated as CAITDYNQETQYF.

The J gene is TRBJ1-2, the V gene TRBV4-2; D is unresolved. This CDR3 has 12 residues. The germline gives CDR1 LGHNA, CDR2 YNFKEQ. The V gene lost 0 bases and the J gene lost 5 bases, with 4 bases spanning the gap. The CDR3 loop reads CASSQDSYGYTF. CDR3 sequence (DNA): TGTGCCAGCAGCCAAGACAGTTATGGCTACACCTTC.

The gene calls are TRBV25-1 and TRBJ1-5; D gene unclear. CDR3 size: 12 residues. The V end lost 4 bases, the J end lost 7 bases, and 8 bases lay between the germline ends. CDR1 MGHDK and CDR2 SYGVNS come from the germline V gene. The CDR3 region is CASSGQNQPQHF. The CDR3 DNA reads as TGTGCCAGCAGTGGGCAGAACCAGCCCCAGCATTTT.

The chain's CDR3 is CAWSVPGTGSYGYTF. The CDR3 nucleotides read TGTGCCTGGAGTGTACCCGGGACAGGGTCCTATGGCTACACCTTC. The gene calls are TRBV30 and TRBJ1-2; 9 bases match TRBD1. V was clipped by 0 bases and J by 4 bases; unmatched bases: 6. Looked up from germline, CDR1 is GTSNPN and CDR2 is SVGIG (reference sequence). The CDR3 covers 15 residues.

This clone was seen more than once but under ten times. This chain joins TRBV5-4 and TRBJ1-2, with 7 nucleotides matching TRBD1. With 0 bases clipped from V and 5 bases from J, the junction kept 4 bases outside the gene matches. The CDR3 spans 14 residues. Germline V gene lookup returns CDR1 SGHNT and CDR2 YYREEE (reference sequence). The DNA of the CDR3 is TGTGCCAGCAGCTTGGTTGGACAGGAGTATGGCTACACCTTC. This translates into CASSLVGQEYGYTF.

V is TRBV6-1 and J is TRBJ2-2; D is ambiguous. V lost 4 bases and J lost 1, with 10 bases in between. Germline V lookup: CDR1 MNHNS, CDR2 SASEGT. The CDR3 has 15 residues. The DNA for the CDR3 is TGTGCCAGCAGTGTTGAGACGGGGAACACCGGGGAGCTGTTTTTT. Protein product: CASSVETGNTGELFF.

This clone was recorded once. This chain uses TRBV19 with TRBJ2-7, with TRBD2 matching over 11 bases. V was clipped by 2 bases and J by 6 bases; unmatched bases: 6. CDR1 LNHDA and CDR2 SQIVND come from the germline V gene (reference sequence). The CDR3 totals 15 residues. CDR3 loop: CASSIKLAGVGEQYF. Here the CDR3 DNA reads TGTGCCAGTAGTATAAAACTAGCGGGAGTTGGCGAGCAGTACTTC. The complete variable domain, with remaining parts taken from reference TRBV19 and TRBJ2-7, reads DGGITQSPKYLFRKEGQNVTLSCEQNLNHDAMYWYRQDPGQGLRLIYYSQIVNDFQKGDIAEGYSVSREKKESFPLTVTSAQKNPTAFYLCASSIKLAGVGEQYFGPGTRLTVT.

This clone has more than one count but fewer than ten. The V call is TRBV5-4, the J call TRBJ1-6, with 10 bases fitting TRBD1. The CDR3 consists of 15 residues. V shed 4 bases, J shed 6 bases, and the junction held 4 bases outside the gene matches. CDR1 and CDR2 (germline): SGHNT, YYREEE (reference sequence). CDR3 bases: TGTGCCAGCAGCAACCGGGACAGGGGTAATTCACCCCTCCACTTT. Protein product: CASSNRDRGNSPLHF.